In this sample, the clone carrying this T cell receptor beta chain turned up many times. Antigen: not known. These data are taken from a study of T cell repertoires in cytomegalovirus infection. For the study at large: Indications came from public TCR beta signatures; they pointed to CMV infection and to a matching HLA type.

Trimming left V 1 base short and J 4 bases short, with 8 bases between. Germline V lookup: CDR1 SGHTA, CDR2 FQGNSA. The CDR3 sequence is 13 residues long. General study findings and limits: CMV-specific TCR beta clonotypes restricted by HLA-C dominated the ex vivo response. Pooled public TCR beta family frequency picked out CMV carriers with the relevant HLA.

MiXCR, applied by TCRdb to the reads, yields one record per CDR3 protein. The sample yields 350,000 to 500,000 distinct CDR3 sequences, approximately 33% seen once. This chain joins TRBV7-2 and TRBJ2-7; D is undetermined. Input material: PBMCs. The TCR originated in a human donor in good health (CMV status not recorded). Some clones in this sample may be carry-over from other donors' samples. CDR3 nucleotide sequence: TGTGCCAGCAGCTTAGATATGGGTTACGAGCAGTACTTC. It encodes CASSLDMGYEQYF.